The present entry profiles one T cell receptor beta chain with its context. The antigen is undetermined. These data belong to a study of T cell responses to AZD1222 COVID-19 vaccine. Findings of the study overall: Females made up more of the donors, who were largely white British, and clonal diversity may have come out too low. The CD4 TCRs associated with vaccination extended across spike and predominated at 160-218 and 743-854.

The CDR3 loop spans 14 amino acids. CDR1 MNHEY and CDR2 SMNVEV come from the germline V gene (reference sequence). V lost 3 bases and J lost 4, with 13 bases in between. This table comes from immunoSEQ multiplex PCR, and its TCRdb copy is limited to in-frame clones, with some not included. This table has about 180,000 clones, 70% to 90% appearing once. Material: peripheral blood, obtained 28 days after the second AZD1222 dose. The chain is built from TRBV27 and TRBJ2-7; maybe TRBD1 (5 bases). This TCR derives from an adult who received the AZD1222 COVID-19 vaccine. The CDR3 here is CASSLGQGRYEQYF. CDR3 coding DNA: TGTGCCAGCAGTTTGGGTCAGGGAAGGTACGAGCAGTACTTC.